This T cell receptor beta chain was obtained from a study of blood T cell repertoires in COVID-19. Overall study: Samples representing acute and convalescent COVID-19 were sourced from the United States, Italy and Spain. T cells, B-cell-depleted T cells, or PBMCs provided the cDNA or gDNA that served as material.

This CDR3 comprises 17 residues. Trimming left V 0 bases short and J 0 bases short, with 16 bases between. Germline V gives CDR1 SGHKS, CDR2 YYEKEE (reference sequence). In the source study's methods: Nucleated cell counts were estimated from reference gene primer amplification. Some clones are missing from TCRdb's copy, which holds only in-frame ones; the method was immunoSEQ multiplex PCR. Clone size and V and J calls were adopted from that table, with D and trimming inferred from the DNA. The table has about 190,000 clones, roughly 84% seen once. The sequencing sample was made of peripheral blood. The origin of this receptor is a woman older than 75 with active or convalescent COVID-19. The chain uses TRBV5-5 and TRBJ2-7; tentative D call: TRBD1 (5 bases). The CDR3: CASSLAATATISYEQYF. The DNA for the CDR3 is TGTGCCAGCAGCTTGGCCGCGACAGCCACTATCTCCTACGAGCAGTACTTC.